This T cell receptor beta chain came from a study of long-term antiretroviral therapy in people with HIV. Overall study results and limits: HIV repertoires spanned tighter CDR3 length ranges than controls did. The data indicate that diversity increased after ART but remained below transplant donor controls. Blood dates from 2004 to 2017, possibly under older ART regimens.

V lost 0 bases to trimming and J lost 9 bases, with 10 bases between them. The germline CDR1 and CDR2 sequences are SGHNT and YYREEE (reference sequence). The CDR3 length is 14 residues. Running of the v3.0 immunoSEQ assay took place at survey level. Generated by immunoSEQ multiplex PCR, the TCRdb table keeps only in-frame clones and is missing some. In the table there are tens of thousands of clones, 75% to 90% of which are singletons. Regarding this clone: Its target is not known.

The source of this sequence is a woman in her 50s with HIV. This chain joins TRBV5-4 and TRBJ1-6; D not resolved. The material sequenced was unsorted PBMCs, taken 3.1 years after starting antiretroviral therapy. The CDR3 DNA is TGTGCCAGCAGCTTGGCCGGGCAACGTTCACCCCTCCACTTT. This translates into CASSLAGQRSPLHF.